This entry concerns a single T cell receptor beta chain. No antigen is known for it. The ends lost 2 bases at V and 2 bases at J; junction bases unmatched: 4. Germline loops: CDR1 SGHRS, CDR2 YFSETQ. This CDR3 spans 16 amino acids. This specimen comes from a study of T cell responses to AZD1222 COVID-19 vaccine. The study's findings and limits: Seropositive at baseline were only a handful of AZD1222 recipients. The study found vaccine-associated CD4 TCRs spanning spike, dominant at 160-218 and 743-854.

TCRdb's copy holds only in-frame clones and misses some; the assay was immunoSEQ multiplex PCR. The data contain around 78,000 clones, around 90% of them singletons. The sequence was obtained from an adult in good health. The chain joins TRBV5-1 to TRBJ1-4; 9 nucleotides agree with TRBD1. This specimen was peripheral blood, taken on day 0 of MenACWY control vaccination. The CDR3 DNA reads TGCGCCAGCAGCTTCGACAGGGGGAACACTAATGAAAAACTGTTTTTT. As protein: CASSFDRGNTNEKLFF.